One TCR beta chain is described in this entry. Its antigen is unidentified. Some clones are missing from TCRdb's copy, which holds only in-frame ones; the method was immunoSEQ multiplex PCR. The sample lists about 220,000 clones, 90% to 95% occurring once. This record belongs to a study of cytomegalovirus exposure and HLA in healthy donors. Study-level points and caveats: There were 150 or so TCR beta chains listed as cytomegalovirus-associated.

Trimming took 3 bases from V and 3 from J; bases not matched to a gene: 5. The CDR3 runs to 15 residues. The germline V gene has CDR1 MNHEY and CDR2 SMNVEV (reference sequence). The sample comprised PBMCs. This chain connects TRBV27 to TRBJ2-1; TRBD2 agrees at 7 bases. This TCR came from a woman aged 18-29 years in good health and CMV-seronegative. DNA of the CDR3: TGTGCCAGCAGTTTGGCTAGCGGAGTCTACAATGAGCAGTTCTTC. Translated: CASSLASGVYNEQFF.